This TCR beta chain was captured in a study of blood T cell repertoires in COVID-19. Overall study: T cells, B-cell-depleted T cells, or PBMCs provided the cDNA or gDNA that served as material.

The age range of participants was about 18 to 90 years, with residence in about two dozen US areas. In assigning cohorts, the study relied on participant-reported clinical history. The germline V gene encodes CDR1 KGHSH and CDR2 LQKENI. This CDR3 is built from 15 residues. V shed 6 bases, J shed 4 bases, and the junction held 7 bases outside the gene matches. The method was immunoSEQ multiplex PCR; TCRdb's version includes in-frame clones alone and lacks a portion of them. The data hold some 510,000 clones, with over 75% observed a single time. V is TRBV18 and J is TRBJ1-3; 9 nucleotides match TRBD1. The sequencing sample was made of PBMCs or T cells enriched from blood (not recorded which). This receptor was taken from a woman aged 40 to 50 who had recovered from COVID-19. CDR3 nucleotides: TGTGCCAGCTCGGCCCGGGACAGGGACGGAAACACCATATATTTT. Amino acids: CASSARDRDGNTIYF.